Below, 5 T cell receptor beta chains from the same sample are listed, as sequenced in a study of CD8 T cells in Susac syndrome. RNA amounts of roughly 0.5 to 1 ug underwent reverse transcription with random hexamers. MiXCR, run by TCRdb on the immunoSEQ multiplex PCR reads, gives a single entry per CDR3 protein. The sample includes roughly 200,000 distinct CDR3 sequences, about 94% of them seen just once. The sequencing sample was made of CD4+ T cells from PBMCs. Receptors originate from a human donor in good health.

The rearrangement uses TRBV6-2 or TRBV6-3 and TRBJ2-7; 7 nucleotides match TRBD1. Germline V gives CDR1 MNHEY, CDR2 SVGEGT. Losses at the gene ends were 10 bases for V and 1 base for J; bases not matched to a gene: 10. The length of the CDR3 is 14 residues. CDR3 coding DNA: TGTGCCACAGGCACAGGGGCCTCTTCCTACGAGCAGTACTTC. Encoded protein: CATGTGASSYEQYF.

The chain combines TRBV29-1 with TRBJ2-3, with D perhaps matching TRBD1 or TRBD2 (5 bases each). Germline CDR1 and CDR2: SQVTM and ANQGSEA. The V and J ends lost 3 bases and 1 base respectively, with 11 bases between them. This CDR3 spans 14 amino acids. CDR3 sequence: CSVDGGLGTDTQYF. The CDR3 DNA follows: TGCAGCGTTGATGGGGGATTAGGCACAGATACGCAGTATTTT.

On this clonotype: This is likely a read error, given that the CDR3 carries no conserved phenylalanine or tryptophan at its end. The limits of the CDR3 on the DNA are not certain, so only TCRdb's listed CDR3 is given. The chain employs TRBV4-1 and TRBJ1-1; the D call of TRBD1 is as the table states it, not checked on the DNA. With termini counted, the CDR3 has 13 amino acids. The V gene's germline CDR1 is MGHRA and CDR2 YSYEKL. The CDR3 sequence is CASSPPTGRFALL.

The rearrangement uses TRBV2 and TRBJ1-2; 7 bases map to TRBD1. Looked up from germline, CDR1 is SNHLY and CDR2 is FYNNEI. The CDR3 contains 15 residues. The V and J ends lost 5 bases and 2 bases, in that order; junction bases with no gene match: 8. Written as DNA, the CDR3 is TGTGCCAGCAGTAAAGACAGGGCCAAGAACTATGGCTACACCTTC. It specifies CASSKDRAKNYGYTF.

The CDR3 region has the DNA TGTGCCTGGATGGGAGAGGGCACTGAAGCTTTCTTT. Amino acid sequence: CAWMGEGTEAFF. This chain connects TRBV30 to TRBJ1-1, with unresolved D. CDR1 and CDR2 from the germline V gene are GTSNPN and SVGIG (reference sequence). V was pared by 4 bases and J by 4 bases, with 10 bases between. This CDR3 has 12 residues.